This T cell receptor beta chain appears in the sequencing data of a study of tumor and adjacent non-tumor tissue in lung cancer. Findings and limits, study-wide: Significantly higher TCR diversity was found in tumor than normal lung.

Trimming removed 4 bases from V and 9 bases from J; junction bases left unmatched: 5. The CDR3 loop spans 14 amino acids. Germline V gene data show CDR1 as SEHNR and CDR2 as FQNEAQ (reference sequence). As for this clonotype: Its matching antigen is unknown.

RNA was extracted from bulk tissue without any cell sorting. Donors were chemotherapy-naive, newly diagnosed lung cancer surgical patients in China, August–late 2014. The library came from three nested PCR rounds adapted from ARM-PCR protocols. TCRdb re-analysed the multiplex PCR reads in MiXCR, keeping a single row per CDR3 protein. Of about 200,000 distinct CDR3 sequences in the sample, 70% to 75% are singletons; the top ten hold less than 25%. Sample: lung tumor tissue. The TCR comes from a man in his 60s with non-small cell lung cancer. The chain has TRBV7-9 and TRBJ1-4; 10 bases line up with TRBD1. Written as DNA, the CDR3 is TGTGCCAGCAGCTCTCAGGGACAGGGGCAAAAACTGTTTTTT. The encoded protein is CASSSQGQGQKLFF. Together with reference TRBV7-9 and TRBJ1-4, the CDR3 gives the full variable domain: DTGVSQNPRHKITKRGQNVTFRCDPISEHNRLYWYRQTLGQGPEFLTYFQNEAQLEKSRLLSDRFSAERPKGSFSTLEIQRTEQGDSAMYLCASSSQGQGQKLFFGSGTQLSVL.